The 28 T cell receptor beta chains below were found in one sample sequenced in a study of blood T cell repertoires in COVID-19. The table came from immunoSEQ multiplex PCR; TCRdb's copy has only in-frame clones and leaves some out. This sample has about 83,000 clones, with around 88% found just once. Input material: peripheral blood. The receptors were sampled from a man aged 60 to 69 with acute or convalescent COVID-19.

This chain uses TRBV12-3 or TRBV12-4 with TRBJ1-2; D perhaps matches TRBD1 (5 bases). Trimming removed 6 bases from V and 3 bases from J, with 8 bases in between. The CDR3 length is 12 residues. CDR3 in amino acids: CASSDSYYGYTF. CDR3 nucleotides: TGTGCCAGCAGCGACAGTTACTATGGCTACACCTTC.

The J gene is TRBJ1-1, the V gene TRBV6-5; D perhaps matches TRBD1 (5 bases). Between the trimmed V and J ends, which lost 2 bases and 4 bases, there was a span of 14 bases. The CDR3 length is 15 residues. CDR1 and CDR2 (germline): MNHEY, SVGAGI. The CDR3 nucleotides are TGTGCCAGCAGTTACCGTGGGGCGGGGGGCACTGAAGCTTTCTTT. Its protein product is CASSYRGAGGTEAFF.

The CDR3 loop is CASDSGQGGNEKLFF. CDR3 coding DNA: TGTGCCAGTGACTCGGGGCAGGGGGGTAATGAAAAACTGTTTTTT. The gene calls are TRBV7-8 and TRBJ1-4; 7 bases line up with TRBD1. Germline V lookup: CDR1 SGHVS, CDR2 FQNEAQ. V lost 9 bases to trimming and J lost 4 bases; unmatched junction nucleotides: 11. CDR3 length equals 15 residues.

The chain has TRBV6-5 and TRBJ1-6, with TRBD1 as a possible D gene (5 bases). V was trimmed by 6 bases and J by 12 bases, leaving 18 bases between them. This CDR3 is 14 amino acids long. The germline V gene encodes CDR1 MNHEY and CDR2 SVGAGI. As DNA, the CDR3 is TGTGCCAGCAGGACCGATGACAGATGGGGACCCCTCCACTTT. This codes for CASRTDDRWGPLHF.

This chain links TRBV7-3 with TRBJ1-1; D call uncertain. CDR3 length: 13 amino acids. In germline, CDR1 is SGHTA, CDR2 FQGTGA. The V end was cut by 2 bases, the J end by 0 bases, with 4 bases between. CDR3 region: CASSLEVNTEAFF. DNA of the CDR3: TGTGCCAGCAGCTTAGAGGTGAACACTGAAGCTTTCTTT.

The chain is built from TRBV7-8 and TRBJ1-5; TRBD1 matches 7 bases. CDR1 is SGHVS and CDR2 is FQNEAQ in the germline V gene. This CDR3 has 14 amino acids. V was pared by 4 bases and J by 5 bases, with 5 bases of the junction left unmatched. CDR3 protein: CASSYRGPDQPQHF. The CDR3 coding sequence is TGTGCCAGCAGCTACAGGGGCCCCGATCAGCCCCAGCATTTT.

This clone was detected once. V usage is TRBV19 and J usage is TRBJ2-7, with TRBD2 matching 10 bases. With V trimmed by 6 bases and J by 6 bases, 5 bases remained unmatched. From germline, CDR1 is LNHDA and CDR2 SQIVND (reference sequence). This CDR3 spans 13 amino acids. CDR3: CASRASGGREQYF. DNA for the CDR3: TGTGCCAGTAGGGCTAGCGGGGGACGCGAGCAGTACTTC.

The chain combines TRBV18 with TRBJ2-1; D gene ambiguous. The CDR3 extends over 13 amino acids. The germline V and J ends were trimmed by 3 bases and 1 base, with 4 bases remaining between them. CDR1 and CDR2 (germline): KGHSH, LQKENI. The CDR3 loop reads CASSPSSYNEQFF. CDR3 nucleotides: TGTGCCAGCTCACCTAGTTCCTACAATGAGCAGTTCTTC.

V usage is TRBV25-1 and J usage is TRBJ1-2, with TRBD1 as a possible D gene (5 bases). In germline, CDR1 is MGHDK, CDR2 SYGVNS. This CDR3 comprises 14 residues. Trimming took off 8 bases at V and 3 bases at J, with 16 bases between the two ends. Written as DNA, the CDR3 is TGTGCCAGCTCCTGGGGTAACAGGTACTATGGCTACACCTTC. Translated: CASSWGNRYYGYTF.

This clone showed up just once. J is TRBJ2-3 and V is TRBV30; TRBD2 is a possible D gene (7 bases). The V and J ends lost 0 bases and 5 bases respectively, with 15 bases between them. The CDR3 totals 15 residues. Germline V gives CDR1 GTSNPN, CDR2 SVGIG (reference sequence). The CDR3 loop is CAWSVERGAIDTQYF. The DNA of the CDR3 is TGTGCCTGGAGTGTAGAACGGGGGGCCATAGATACGCAGTATTTT.

The gene calls are TRBV6-6 and TRBJ2-1; TRBD2 matches at 10 bases. Looked up from germline, CDR1 is MNHNY and CDR2 is SVGAGI (reference sequence). The CDR3 runs 16 residues. The J segment lost 7 bases and the V segment lost 2 bases, leaving 8 bases of the junction unmatched. Here the CDR3 DNA reads TGTGCCAGCAGTTACCATCGAGCGGGGGGGATAAATGAGCAGTTCTTC. Its protein is CASSYHRAGGINEQFF.

The chain has TRBV2 and TRBJ1-6; D remains unclear. The CDR3 length is 13 residues. The V and J ends lost 6 bases and 6 bases respectively, with 9 bases between them. Germline V CDR1 and CDR2: SNHLY, FYNNEI. Written as DNA, the CDR3 is TGTGCCAGCAGATCGGACTCTAATTCACCCCTCCACTTT. Encoded protein: CASRSDSNSPLHF.

The rearrangement links TRBV5-6 to TRBJ2-7; TRBD1 is a possible D gene (6 bases). The CDR3 consists of 14 residues. The V and J ends lost 5 bases and 2 bases respectively, with 14 bases between them. Germline V gives CDR1 SGHDT, CDR2 YYEEEE. This chain's CDR3 is CASSPVDRTYEQYF. The DNA of the CDR3 is TGTGCCAGCAGTCCCGTCGACAGGACCTACGAGCAGTACTTC.

The genes are TRBV5-1 and TRBJ1-5; the D is unclear. The CDR3 sequence is 15 residues long. Trimming stripped 0 bases from V and 7 bases from J, with 14 bases between. Germline CDR1 and CDR2: SGHRS and YFSETQ. The CDR3 sequence is CASSLGPARGQPQHF. CDR3 in DNA: TGCGCCAGCAGCTTGGGGCCAGCTCGGGGACAGCCCCAGCATTTT.

This clone was seen once. J is TRBJ1-1 and V is TRBV29-1; the match to TRBD1 covers 9 bases. The V gene's germline CDR1 is SQVTM and CDR2 ANQGSEA. Trimming cost V 7 bases and J 2 bases; bases outside gene matches: 8. CDR3 length equals 14 residues. CDR3 region: CSARPGQGNTEAFF. CDR3 coding DNA: TGCAGCGCCCGTCCGGGACAGGGAAACACTGAAGCTTTCTTT.

This clone has just one count. The CDR3 is CSVEDFGRGSYEQYF. The CDR3 coding sequence is TGCAGCGTTGAAGATTTCGGCAGGGGATCCTACGAGCAGTACTTC. J is TRBJ2-7 and V is TRBV29-1; D might be TRBD1 (6 bases). Looked up from germline, CDR1 is SQVTM and CDR2 is ANQGSEA. The V end lost 0 bases, the J end lost 1 base, and 13 bases lay between the germline ends. CDR3 length equals 15 residues.

This clone is a singleton in its sample. The genes are TRBV4-1 and TRBJ1-5, with 7 nucleotides matching TRBD1. Germline V gene data show CDR1 as MGHRA and CDR2 as YSYEKL. V gave up 1 base and J gave up 11 bases; unmatched junction bases: 11. The CDR3 is 15 residues long. CDR3 protein: CASSQGPGGGAAQHF. CDR3 DNA: TGCGCCAGCAGCCAAGGGCCAGGGGGTGGGGCAGCCCAGCATTTT.

The chain links TRBV7-2 to TRBJ2-2, with a possible D match to TRBD2 (6 bases). In germline, CDR1 is SGHTA, CDR2 FQGNSA. The CDR3 has 15 residues. Trimming stripped 1 base from V and 5 bases from J, with 11 bases between. In DNA form, the CDR3 reads TGTGCCAGCAGCTTAGAAGTTAGCGGTACCGGGGAGCTGTTTTTT. Translation gives CASSLEVSGTGELFF.

The chain has TRBV5-1 and TRBJ1-1; 9 bases align to TRBD1. V shed 0 bases and J 6 bases; nucleotides not matched to a gene: 3. Germline V lookup: CDR1 SGHRS, CDR2 YFSETQ. The CDR3 is made up of 14 amino acids. CDR3 in DNA: TGCGCCAGCAGCTTGGGGGGACAGGGCTCTGAAGCTTTCTTT. Translating gives CASSLGGQGSEAFF.

The chain is built from TRBV27 and TRBJ1-2; D call uncertain. V lost 3 bases and J lost 2, with 7 bases in between. The CDR3 loop spans 13 amino acids. Germline V CDR1 and CDR2: MNHEY, SMNVEV (reference sequence). CDR3 in amino acids: CASSFSLNYGYTF. The CDR3 DNA reads TGTGCCAGCAGTTTTTCCCTAAACTATGGCTACACCTTC.

The rearrangement links TRBV7-2 to TRBJ1-5; 9 bases align to TRBD1. After removal of 5 bases from V and 4 bases from J, the junction contained 6 bases not matched to a gene. CDR3 length equals 15 residues. Germline V CDR1 and CDR2: SGHTA, FQGNSA. The DNA of the CDR3 is TGTGCCAGCAGCCCGATTGGGACAGGGAATCAGCCCCAGCATTTT. Protein sequence: CASSPIGTGNQPQHF.

The sample holds a few counts of this clone. The V gene is TRBV5-5, the J gene TRBJ1-1; no firm D call. V was trimmed by 0 bases and J by 1 base, leaving 10 bases between them. This CDR3 spans 15 amino acids. Germline V lookup: CDR1 SGHKS, CDR2 YYEKEE (reference sequence). The CDR3 DNA reads TGTGCCAGCAGCTTGGAGCCACAGAAGAACACTGAAGCTTTCTTT. Its protein product is CASSLEPQKNTEAFF.

This chain links TRBV7-2 with TRBJ1-1, with a weak D call TRBD1 (6 bases). Trimming left V 5 bases short and J 5 bases short, with 18 bases between. The CDR3 spans 15 residues. Germline values: CDR1 SGHTA, CDR2 FQGNSA. CDR3 region: CASSAQQGPGTEAFF. CDR3 DNA: TGTGCCAGCAGCGCCCAACAGGGTCCGGGGACTGAAGCTTTCTTT.

This sequence joins TRBV19 and TRBJ1-1, with 7 bases fitting TRBD1. V shed 7 bases and J 0 bases; nucleotides not matched to a gene: 5. Germline lookup yields CDR1 LNHDA and CDR2 SQIVND (reference sequence). CDR3 size: 14 residues. Here the CDR3 DNA reads TGTGCCAGTACCGAGGGACAGCTGAACACTGAAGCTTTCTTT. Its protein is CASTEGQLNTEAFF.

The CDR3 sequence: CASSLKTGVMNTEAFF. CDR3 bases: TGTGCCAGCAGTTTAAAGACAGGAGTCATGAACACTGAAGCTTTCTTT. The genes are TRBV6-5 and TRBJ1-1; D perhaps matches TRBD1 (6 bases). The germline V gene encodes CDR1 MNHEY and CDR2 SVGAGI. V was pared by 4 bases and J by 0 bases, with 15 bases between. There are 16 residues in the CDR3.

The CDR3 here is CASSLQGTEAFF. CDR3 bases: TGTGCCAGCAGCTTGCAGGGGACTGAAGCTTTCTTT. The gene calls are TRBV13 and TRBJ1-1, with D possibly matching TRBD1 (6 bases). The germline gives CDR1 PRHDT, CDR2 FYEKMQ (reference sequence). The CDR3 has 12 amino acids. V shed 3 bases and J shed 5 bases, with 7 bases lying between them.

This chain joins TRBV5-1 and TRBJ2-2; possible D gene TRBD1, 5 bases. From germline, CDR1 is SGHRS and CDR2 YFSETQ. The CDR3 is 14 amino acids. V lost 4 bases and J 1 base, leaving 8 bases between the germline ends. CDR3 region: CASSPQGNTGELFF. The CDR3 bases are TGCGCCAGCAGCCCCCAGGGGAACACCGGGGAGCTGTTTTTT.

The table lists this clone with a count of one. CDR3 region: CASSRSQEKQGSPLHF. The CDR3 DNA reads TGTGCCAGCAGCCGCTCCCAGGAAAAACAGGGTTCACCCCTCCACTTT. The chain recombines TRBV3-1 (or the pseudogene TRBV3-2) with TRBJ1-6; a possible D gene is TRBD1 (6 bases). Between the trimmed V and J ends, which lost 4 bases and 9 bases, there was a span of 19 bases. CDR3 size: 16 residues. Germline lookup yields CDR1 LGHDT and CDR2 YNNKEL (reference sequence).